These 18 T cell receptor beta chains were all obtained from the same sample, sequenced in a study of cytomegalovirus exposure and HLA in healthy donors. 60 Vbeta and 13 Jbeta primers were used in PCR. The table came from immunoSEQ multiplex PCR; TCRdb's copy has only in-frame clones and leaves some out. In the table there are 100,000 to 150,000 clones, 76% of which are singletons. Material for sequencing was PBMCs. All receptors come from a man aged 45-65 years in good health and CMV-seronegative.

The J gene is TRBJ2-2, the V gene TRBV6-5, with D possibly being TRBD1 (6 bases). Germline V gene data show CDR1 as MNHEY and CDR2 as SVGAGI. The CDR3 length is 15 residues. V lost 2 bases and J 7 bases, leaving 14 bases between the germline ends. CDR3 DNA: TGTGCCAGCAGTTACGACGTCACAGGGATCGGGGAGCTGTTTTTT. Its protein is CASSYDVTGIGELFF.

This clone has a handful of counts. The CDR3 loop is CASVELRGSYEQYF. The CDR3 DNA sequence: TGTGCCAGCGTGGAGTTACGGGGCTCCTACGAGCAGTACTTC. The chain links TRBV11-2 to TRBJ2-7; weak D call: TRBD2 (5 bases). This CDR3 comprises 14 residues. CDR1 and CDR2 from the germline V gene are SGHAT and FQNNGV. Trimming took off 8 bases at V and 0 bases at J, with 14 bases between the two ends.

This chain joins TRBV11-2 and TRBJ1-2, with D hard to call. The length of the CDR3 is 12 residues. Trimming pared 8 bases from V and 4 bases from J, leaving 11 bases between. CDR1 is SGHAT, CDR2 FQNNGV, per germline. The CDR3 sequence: CASAQVSYGYTF. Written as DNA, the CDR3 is TGTGCCAGCGCTCAGGTATCCTATGGCTACACCTTC.

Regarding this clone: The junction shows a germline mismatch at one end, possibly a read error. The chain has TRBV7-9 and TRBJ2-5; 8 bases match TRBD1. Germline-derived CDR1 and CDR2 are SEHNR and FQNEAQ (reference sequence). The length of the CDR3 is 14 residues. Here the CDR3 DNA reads TGTTCCAGCAGCCTAACGGACAGGGAGGAGACCCAGTACTTC. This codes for CSSSLTDREETQYF.

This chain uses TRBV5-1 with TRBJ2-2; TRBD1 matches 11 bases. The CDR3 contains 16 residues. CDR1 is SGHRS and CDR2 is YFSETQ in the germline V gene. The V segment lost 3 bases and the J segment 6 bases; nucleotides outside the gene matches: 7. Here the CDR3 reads CASSSRDRGFSGELFF. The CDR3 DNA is TGCGCCAGCAGCTCTAGGGACAGGGGGTTTTCCGGGGAGCTGTTTTTT.

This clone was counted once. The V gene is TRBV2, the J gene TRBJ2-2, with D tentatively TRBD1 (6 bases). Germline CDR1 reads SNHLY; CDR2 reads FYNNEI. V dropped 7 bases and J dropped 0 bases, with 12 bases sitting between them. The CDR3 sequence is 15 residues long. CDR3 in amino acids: CASNPGAANTGELFF. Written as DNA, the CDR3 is TGTGCCAGCAACCCAGGGGCCGCGAACACCGGGGAGCTGTTTTTT. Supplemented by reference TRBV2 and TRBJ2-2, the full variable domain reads EPEVTQTPSHQVTQMGQEVILRCVPISNHLYFYWYRQILGQKVEFLVSFYNNEISEKSEIFDDQFSVERPDGSNFTLKIRSTKLEDSAMYFCASNPGAANTGELFFGEGSRLTVL.

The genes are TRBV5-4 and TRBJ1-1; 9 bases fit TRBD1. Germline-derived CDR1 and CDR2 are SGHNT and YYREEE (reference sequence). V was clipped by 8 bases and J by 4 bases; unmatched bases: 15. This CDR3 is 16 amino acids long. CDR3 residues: CASFPRARDRATEAFF. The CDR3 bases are TGTGCCAGTTTTCCAAGGGCCCGGGACAGGGCCACTGAAGCTTTCTTT.

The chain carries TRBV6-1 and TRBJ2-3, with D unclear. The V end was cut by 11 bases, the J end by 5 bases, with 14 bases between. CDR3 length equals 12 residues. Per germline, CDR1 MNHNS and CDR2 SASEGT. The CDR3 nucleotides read TGTGCCTCCCCCGGTAACGGAGATACGCAGTATTTT. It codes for CASPGNGDTQYF.

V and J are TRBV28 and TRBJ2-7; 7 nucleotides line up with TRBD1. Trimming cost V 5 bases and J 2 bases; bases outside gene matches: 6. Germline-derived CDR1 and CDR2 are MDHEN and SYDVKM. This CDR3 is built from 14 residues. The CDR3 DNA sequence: TGTGCCAGCAGTCAACAGGGGCTGACCTACGAGCAGTACGTC. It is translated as CASSQQGLTYEQYV.

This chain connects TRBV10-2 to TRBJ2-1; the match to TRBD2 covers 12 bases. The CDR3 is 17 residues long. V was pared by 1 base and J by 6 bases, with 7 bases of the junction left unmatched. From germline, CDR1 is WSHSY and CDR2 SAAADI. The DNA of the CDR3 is TGCGCCAGCAGTGAGTTCCTAGCGGGGGGGCCAGGCAATGAGCAGTTCTTC. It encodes CASSEFLAGGPGNEQFF.

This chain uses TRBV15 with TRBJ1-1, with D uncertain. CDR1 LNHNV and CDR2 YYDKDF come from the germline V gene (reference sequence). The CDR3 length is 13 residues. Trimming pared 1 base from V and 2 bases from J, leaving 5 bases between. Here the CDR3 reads CATSRAGNTEAFF. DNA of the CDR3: TGTGCCACCAGCAGAGCAGGAAACACTGAAGCTTTCTTT.

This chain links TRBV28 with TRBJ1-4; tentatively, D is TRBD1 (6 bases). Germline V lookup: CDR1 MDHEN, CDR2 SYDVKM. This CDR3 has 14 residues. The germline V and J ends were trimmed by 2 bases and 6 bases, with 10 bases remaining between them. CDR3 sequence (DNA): TGTGCCAGCAGTTTAGGGGGCGCGGATGAAAAACTGTTTTTT. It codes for CASSLGGADEKLFF.

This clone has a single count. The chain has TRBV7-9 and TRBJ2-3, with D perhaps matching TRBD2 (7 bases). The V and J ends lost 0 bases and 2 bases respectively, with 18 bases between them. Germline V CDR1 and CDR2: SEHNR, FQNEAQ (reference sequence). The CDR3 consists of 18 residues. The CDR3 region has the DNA TGTGCCAGCAGCTTAGCGAAGATGGGGGGGCGCAACACAGATACGCAGTATTTT. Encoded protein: CASSLAKMGGRNTDTQYF.

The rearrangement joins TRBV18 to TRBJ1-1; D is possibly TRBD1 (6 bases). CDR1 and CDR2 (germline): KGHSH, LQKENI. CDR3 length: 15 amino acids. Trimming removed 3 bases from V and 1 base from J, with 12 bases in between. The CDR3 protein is CASSPWGGRNTEAFF. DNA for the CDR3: TGTGCCAGCTCACCTTGGGGGGGCAGGAACACTGAAGCTTTCTTT.

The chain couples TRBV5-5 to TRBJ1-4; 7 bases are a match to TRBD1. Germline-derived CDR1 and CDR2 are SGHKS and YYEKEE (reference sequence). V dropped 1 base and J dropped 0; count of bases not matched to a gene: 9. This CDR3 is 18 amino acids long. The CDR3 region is CASSLTGQALATNEKLFF. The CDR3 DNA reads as TGTGCCAGCAGCTTGACAGGACAGGCTTTAGCAACTAATGAAAAACTGTTTTTT.

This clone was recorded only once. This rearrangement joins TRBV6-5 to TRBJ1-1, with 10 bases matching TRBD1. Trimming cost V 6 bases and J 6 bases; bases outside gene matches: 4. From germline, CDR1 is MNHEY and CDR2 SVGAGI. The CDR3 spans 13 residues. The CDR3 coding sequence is TGTGCCAGCAGGAGACAGGGGGCGGCTGAAGCTTTCTTT. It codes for CASRRQGAAEAFF.

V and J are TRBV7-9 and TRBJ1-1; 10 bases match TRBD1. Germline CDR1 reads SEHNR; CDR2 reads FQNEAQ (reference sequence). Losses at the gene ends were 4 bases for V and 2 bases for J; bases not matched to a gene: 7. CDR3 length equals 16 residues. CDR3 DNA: TGTGCCAGCAGCTCGGGACAGGGGTTTGTTAACACTGAAGCTTTCTTT. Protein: CASSSGQGFVNTEAFF.

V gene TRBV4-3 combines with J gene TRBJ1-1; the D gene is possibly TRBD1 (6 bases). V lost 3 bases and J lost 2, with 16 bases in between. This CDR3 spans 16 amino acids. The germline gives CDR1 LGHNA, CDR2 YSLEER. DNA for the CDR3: TGCGCCAGCAGCCATTACTTACAGGGAATAAACACTGAAGCTTTCTTT. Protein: CASSHYLQGINTEAFF.